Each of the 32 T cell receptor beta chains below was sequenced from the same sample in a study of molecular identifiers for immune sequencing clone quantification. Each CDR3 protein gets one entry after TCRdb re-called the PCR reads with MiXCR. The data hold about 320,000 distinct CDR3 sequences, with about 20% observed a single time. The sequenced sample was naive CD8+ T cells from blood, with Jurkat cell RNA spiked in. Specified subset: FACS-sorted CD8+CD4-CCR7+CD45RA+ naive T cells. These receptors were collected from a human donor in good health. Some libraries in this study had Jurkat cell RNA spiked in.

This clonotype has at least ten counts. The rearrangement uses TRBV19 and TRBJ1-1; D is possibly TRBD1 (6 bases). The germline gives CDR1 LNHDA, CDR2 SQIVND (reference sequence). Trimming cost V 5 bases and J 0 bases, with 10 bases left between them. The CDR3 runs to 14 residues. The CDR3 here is CASSWRGLNTEAFF. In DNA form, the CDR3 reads TGTGCCAGTAGTTGGCGGGGGCTGAACACTGAAGCTTTCTTT.

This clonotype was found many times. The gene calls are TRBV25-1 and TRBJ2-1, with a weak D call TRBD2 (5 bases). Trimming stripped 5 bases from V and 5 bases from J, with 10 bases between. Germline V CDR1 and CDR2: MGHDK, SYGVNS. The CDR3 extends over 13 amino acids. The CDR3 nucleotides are TGTGCCAGCAGTTCCCGGGGAGACAATGAGCAGTTCTTC. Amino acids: CASSSRGDNEQFF.

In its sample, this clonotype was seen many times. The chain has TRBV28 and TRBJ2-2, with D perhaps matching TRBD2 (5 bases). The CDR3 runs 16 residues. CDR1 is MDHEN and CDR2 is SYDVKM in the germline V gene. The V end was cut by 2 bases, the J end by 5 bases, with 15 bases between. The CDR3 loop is CASSLRGSSMTGELFF. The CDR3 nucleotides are TGTGCCAGCAGTTTACGAGGGAGTTCTATGACCGGGGAGCTGTTTTTT.

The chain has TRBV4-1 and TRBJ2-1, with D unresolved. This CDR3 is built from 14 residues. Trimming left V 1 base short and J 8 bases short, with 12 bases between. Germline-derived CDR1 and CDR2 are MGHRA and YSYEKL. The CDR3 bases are TGCGCCAGCAGCCAAGTTAACGGCCGCGATGAGCAGTTCTTC. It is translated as CASSQVNGRDEQFF.

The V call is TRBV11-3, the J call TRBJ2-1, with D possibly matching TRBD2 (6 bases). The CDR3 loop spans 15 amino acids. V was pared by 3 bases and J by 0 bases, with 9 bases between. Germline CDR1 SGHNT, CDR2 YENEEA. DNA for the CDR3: TGTGCCAGCAGCTTTGGCGGGAACTCCTACAATGAGCAGTTCTTC. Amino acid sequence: CASSFGGNSYNEQFF.

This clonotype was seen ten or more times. The CDR3 sequence: CASSPVLGLGTDTQYF. As DNA, the CDR3 is TGTGCCAGCAGCCCCGTTTTGGGACTTGGCACAGATACGCAGTATTTT. The gene calls are TRBV5-6 and TRBJ2-3, with D possibly TRBD2 on 6 matching bases. Germline loops: CDR1 SGHDT, CDR2 YYEEEE. CDR3 length equals 16 residues. V was shortened by 4 bases and J by 1 base, with 16 bases between the two germline ends.

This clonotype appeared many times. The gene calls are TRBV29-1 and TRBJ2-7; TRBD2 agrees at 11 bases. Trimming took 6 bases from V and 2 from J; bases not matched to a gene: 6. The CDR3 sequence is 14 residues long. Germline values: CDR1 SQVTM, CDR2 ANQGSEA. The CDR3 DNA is TGCAGCGTCGCAGGGACTAGCGGAACCTACGAGCAGTACTTC. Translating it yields CSVAGTSGTYEQYF.

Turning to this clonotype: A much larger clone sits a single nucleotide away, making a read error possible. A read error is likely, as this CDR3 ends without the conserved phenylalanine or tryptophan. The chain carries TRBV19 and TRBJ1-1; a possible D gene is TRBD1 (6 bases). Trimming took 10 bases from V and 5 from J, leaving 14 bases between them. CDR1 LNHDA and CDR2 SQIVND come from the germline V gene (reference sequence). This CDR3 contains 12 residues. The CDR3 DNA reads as TGTGCCACCCTAGGGGGATATACTGAAGCTTTCTTA. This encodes CATLGGYTEAFL.

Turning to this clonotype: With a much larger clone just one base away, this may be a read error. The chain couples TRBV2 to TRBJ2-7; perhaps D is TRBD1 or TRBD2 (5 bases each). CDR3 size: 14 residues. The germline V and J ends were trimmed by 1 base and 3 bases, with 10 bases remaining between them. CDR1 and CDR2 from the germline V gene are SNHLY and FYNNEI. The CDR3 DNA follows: TGTGCCAGCAGTGAAGGGGACGGGGTCTACGAGCAGTACTTC. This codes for CASSEGDGVYEQYF.

CDR3 in DNA: TGCAGCGTTGGAGTAGTTGGTAGCGATGAAGCTTTCTTT. This codes for CSVGVVGSDEAFF. The chain carries TRBV29-1 and TRBJ1-1; D remains ambiguous. This CDR3 has 13 residues. V lost 4 bases to trimming and J lost 7 bases, with 16 bases between them. In germline, CDR1 is SQVTM, CDR2 ANQGSEA.

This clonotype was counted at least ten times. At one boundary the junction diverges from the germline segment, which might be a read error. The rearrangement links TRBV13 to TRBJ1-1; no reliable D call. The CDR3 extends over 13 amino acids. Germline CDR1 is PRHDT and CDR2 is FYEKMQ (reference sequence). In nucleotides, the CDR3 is TGTGCCAGCAGCCCCACTGGGAACGCTGAAGCTTTCTTT. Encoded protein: CASSPTGNAEAFF.

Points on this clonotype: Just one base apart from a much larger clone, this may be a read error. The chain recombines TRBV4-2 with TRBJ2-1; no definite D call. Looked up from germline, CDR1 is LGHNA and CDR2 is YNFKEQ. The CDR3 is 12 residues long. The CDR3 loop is CGSSTPNALQFF. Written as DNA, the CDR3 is TGTGGCAGCAGCACCCCCAACGCACTTCAGTTCTTC.

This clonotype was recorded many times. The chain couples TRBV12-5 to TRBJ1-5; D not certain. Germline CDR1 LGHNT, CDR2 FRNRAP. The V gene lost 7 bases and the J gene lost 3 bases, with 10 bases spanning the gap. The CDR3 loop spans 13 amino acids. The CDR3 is CASAPPHNQPQHF. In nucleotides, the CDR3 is TGTGCTAGTGCCCCCCCCCACAATCAGCCCCAGCATTTT.

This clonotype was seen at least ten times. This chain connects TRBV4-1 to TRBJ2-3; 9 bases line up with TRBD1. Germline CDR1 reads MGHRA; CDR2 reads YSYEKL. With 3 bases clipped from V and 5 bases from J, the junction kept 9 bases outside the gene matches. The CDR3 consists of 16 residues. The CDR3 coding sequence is TGCGCCAGCAGCCACCCGGGACAGGGTGGAGGAGATACGCAGTATTTT. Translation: CASSHPGQGGGDTQYF.

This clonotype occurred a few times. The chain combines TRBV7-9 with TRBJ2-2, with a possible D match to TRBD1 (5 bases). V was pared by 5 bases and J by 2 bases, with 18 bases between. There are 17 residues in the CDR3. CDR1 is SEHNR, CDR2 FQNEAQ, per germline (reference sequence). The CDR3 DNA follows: TGTGCCAGCAGCCCGCATGGGGCGACTCCCAACACCGGGGAGCTGTTTTTT. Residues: CASSPHGATPNTGELFF.

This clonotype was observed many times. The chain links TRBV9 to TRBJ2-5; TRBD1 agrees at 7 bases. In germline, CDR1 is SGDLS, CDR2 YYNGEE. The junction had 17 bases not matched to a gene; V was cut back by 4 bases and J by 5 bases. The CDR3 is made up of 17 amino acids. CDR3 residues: CASSPFLTGSVSETQYF. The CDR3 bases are TGTGCCAGCAGCCCTTTCTTGACAGGGAGTGTGAGTGAGACCCAGTACTTC.

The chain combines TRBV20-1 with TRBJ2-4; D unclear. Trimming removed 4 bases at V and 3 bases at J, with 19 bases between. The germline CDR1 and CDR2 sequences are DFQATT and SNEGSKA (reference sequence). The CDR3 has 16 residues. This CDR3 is CSAKDFRVVDKNIQYF. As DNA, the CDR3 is TGCAGTGCTAAAGACTTCCGCGTAGTGGACAAAAACATTCAGTACTTC.

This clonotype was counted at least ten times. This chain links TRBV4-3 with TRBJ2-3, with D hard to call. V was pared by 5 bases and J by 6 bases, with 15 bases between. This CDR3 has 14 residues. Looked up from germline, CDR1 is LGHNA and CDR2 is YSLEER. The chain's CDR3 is CASSRVYGADTQYF. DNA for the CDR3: TGCGCCAGCAGCAGGGTTTATGGAGCGGATACGCAGTATTTT.

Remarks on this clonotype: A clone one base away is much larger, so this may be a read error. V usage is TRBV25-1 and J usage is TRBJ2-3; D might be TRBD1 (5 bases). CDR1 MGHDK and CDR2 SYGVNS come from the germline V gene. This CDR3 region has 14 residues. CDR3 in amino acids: CASSELAYTGTQYF. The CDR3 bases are TGTGCCAGCAGTGAACTGGCCTACACAGGTACGCAGTATTTT.

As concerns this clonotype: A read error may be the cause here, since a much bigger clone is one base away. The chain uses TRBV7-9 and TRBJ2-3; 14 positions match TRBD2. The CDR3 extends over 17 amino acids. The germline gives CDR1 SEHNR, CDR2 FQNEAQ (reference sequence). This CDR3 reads CASSPRLAGGPTGTQYF. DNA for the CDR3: TGTGCCAGCAGCCCAAGACTAGCGGGGGGGCCGACAGGTACGCAGTATTTT.

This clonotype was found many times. CDR3 sequence: CASSARGGVGDTQYF. CDR3 sequence (DNA): TGTGCCAGCAGTGCGAGGGGCGGGGTTGGAGATACGCAGTATTTT. The gene calls are TRBV5-6 and TRBJ2-3, with D maybe TRBD2 (6 bases). Trimming stripped 5 bases from V and 5 bases from J, with 18 bases between. This CDR3 has 15 residues. Looked up from germline, CDR1 is SGHDT and CDR2 is YYEEEE.

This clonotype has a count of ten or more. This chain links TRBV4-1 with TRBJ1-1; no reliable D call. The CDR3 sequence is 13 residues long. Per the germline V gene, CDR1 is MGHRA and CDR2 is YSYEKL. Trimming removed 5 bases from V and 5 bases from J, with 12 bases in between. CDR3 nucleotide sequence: TGCGCCAGCAGCACGACCGGGAGGACTGAAGCTTTCTTT. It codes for CASSTTGRTEAFF.

The CDR3 DNA follows: TGCAGCGTTGAAGCATACAGCGCCCGGTTCTCCTACGAGCAGTACTTC. This codes for CSVEAYSARFSYEQYF. This sequence joins TRBV29-1 and TRBJ2-7; D remains ambiguous. This CDR3 is built from 16 residues. The V and J ends lost 1 base and 0 bases respectively, with 16 bases between them. CDR1 and CDR2 from the germline V gene are SQVTM and ANQGSEA.

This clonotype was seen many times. DNA of the CDR3: TGTGCCACCAGTGATTTAGAGCAGAACACCGGGGAGCTGTTTTTT. Translation: CATSDLEQNTGELFF. The chain links TRBV24-1 to TRBJ2-2; D remains ambiguous. This CDR3 is 15 amino acids long. Per germline, CDR1 KGHDR and CDR2 SFDVKD. V was pared by 1 base and J by 1 base, with 6 bases between.

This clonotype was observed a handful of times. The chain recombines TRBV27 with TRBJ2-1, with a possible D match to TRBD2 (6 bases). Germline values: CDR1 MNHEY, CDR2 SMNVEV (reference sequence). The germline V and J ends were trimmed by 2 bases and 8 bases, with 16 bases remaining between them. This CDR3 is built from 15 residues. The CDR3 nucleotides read TGTGCCAGCAGTTTAATTGGACGGGGGTTCTATGAGCAGTTCTTC. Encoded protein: CASSLIGRGFYEQFF.

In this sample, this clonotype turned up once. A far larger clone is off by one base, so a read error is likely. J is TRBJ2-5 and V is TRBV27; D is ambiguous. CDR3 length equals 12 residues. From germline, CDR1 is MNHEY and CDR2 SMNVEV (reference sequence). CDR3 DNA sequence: TGTGCCAGCAGTTCGCCCCAAGGGACCCAGTACTTC. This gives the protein CASSSPQGTQYF.

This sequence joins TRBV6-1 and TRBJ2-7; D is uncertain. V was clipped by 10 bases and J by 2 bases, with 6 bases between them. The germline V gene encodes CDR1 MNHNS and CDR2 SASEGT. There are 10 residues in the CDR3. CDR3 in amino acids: CATLTYEQYF. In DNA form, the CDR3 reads TGTGCCACCTTGACCTACGAGCAGTACTTC.

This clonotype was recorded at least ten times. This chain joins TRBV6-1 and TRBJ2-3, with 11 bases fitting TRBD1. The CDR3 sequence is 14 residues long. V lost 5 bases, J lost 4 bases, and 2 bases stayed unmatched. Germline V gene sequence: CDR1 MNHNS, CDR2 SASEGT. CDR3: CASSPGQGADTQYF. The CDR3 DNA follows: TGTGCCAGCAGTCCGGGACAGGGGGCAGATACGCAGTATTTT.

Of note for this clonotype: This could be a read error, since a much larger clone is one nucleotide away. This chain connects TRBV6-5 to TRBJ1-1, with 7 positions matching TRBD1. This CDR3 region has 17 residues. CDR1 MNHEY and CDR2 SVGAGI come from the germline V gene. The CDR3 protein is CANSYQPSQGVGNEAFF. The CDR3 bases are TGTGCCAACAGTTACCAACCCTCGCAGGGGGTAGGGAATGAAGCTTTCTTT.

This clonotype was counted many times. The CDR3 protein is CAWSFGQGNQPQHF. CDR3 bases: TGTGCCTGGAGTTTCGGACAGGGCAATCAGCCCCAGCATTTT. The chain joins TRBV30 to TRBJ1-5, with TRBD1 matching over 7 bases. CDR3 length: 14 residues. Germline V gene sequence: CDR1 GTSNPN, CDR2 SVGIG (reference sequence). V shed 2 bases and J 2 bases; nucleotides not matched to a gene: 3.

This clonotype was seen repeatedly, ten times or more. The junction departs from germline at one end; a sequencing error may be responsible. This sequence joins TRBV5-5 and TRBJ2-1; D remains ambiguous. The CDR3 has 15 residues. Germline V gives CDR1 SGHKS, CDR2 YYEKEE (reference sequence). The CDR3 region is CASSYSRPSHNEQFF. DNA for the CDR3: TGTGCCAGCAGCTACTCTCGACCCTCCCACAATGAGCAGTTCTTC.

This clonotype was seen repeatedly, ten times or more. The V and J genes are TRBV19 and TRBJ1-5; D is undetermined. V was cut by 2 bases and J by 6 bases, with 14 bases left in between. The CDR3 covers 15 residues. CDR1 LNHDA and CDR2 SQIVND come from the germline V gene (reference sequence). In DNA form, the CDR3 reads TGTGCCAGTAGTATATTTTCCGGGTTCGGTCAGCCCCAGCATTTT. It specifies CASSIFSGFGQPQHF.